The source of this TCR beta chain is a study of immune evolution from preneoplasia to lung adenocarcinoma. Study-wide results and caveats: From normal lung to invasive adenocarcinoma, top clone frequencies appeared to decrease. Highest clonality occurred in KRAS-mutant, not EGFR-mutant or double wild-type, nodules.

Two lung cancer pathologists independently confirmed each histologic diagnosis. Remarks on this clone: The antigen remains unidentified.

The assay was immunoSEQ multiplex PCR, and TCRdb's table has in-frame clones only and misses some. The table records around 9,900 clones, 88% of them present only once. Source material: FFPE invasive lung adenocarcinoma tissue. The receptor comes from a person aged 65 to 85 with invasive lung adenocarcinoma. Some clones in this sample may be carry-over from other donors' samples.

CDR3 loop: CASNSRGTF. CDR3 bases: TGCGCCAGCAACTCTAGGGGGACCTTC. V is TRBV10-1 and J is TRBJ1-2; D is perhaps TRBD1 (6 bases). This CDR3 is 9 amino acids long. The ends were cut back, 7 bases at V and 14 bases at J, with 11 bases in the middle. Germline-derived CDR1 and CDR2 are WNHNN and SYGVQD (reference sequence).